This T cell receptor (beta chain) was recorded in a study of T cell repertoires in cytomegalovirus infection. Study in general: Indications came from public TCR beta signatures; they pointed to CMV infection and to a matching HLA type.

Overall study findings and caveats: The study found HLA-C-restricted CMV-specific TCR beta clonotypes dominating the ex vivo response.

This CDR3 region has 14 residues. The ends were cut back, 6 bases at V and 4 bases at J, with 13 bases in the middle. CDR1 and CDR2 (germline): KGHSH, LQKENI. Using its own MiXCR run on the reads, TCRdb lists one record per CDR3 protein. The table has hundreds of thousands of distinct CDR3 sequences, around 30% seen once; the top ten hold roughly 18%. About this clonotype: Antigen specificity is unknown.

This receptor was obtained from a human donor in good health (CMV status not recorded). Some clones in this sample may be carry-over from other donors' samples. The V call is TRBV18, the J call TRBJ2-1; D uncertain. Sequenced material: cultured PBMCs, taken from culture after CMV antigen stimulation. The DNA of the CDR3 is TGTGCCAGCTCGGCATTGACGGGTTACAATGAGCAGTTCTTC. Its translation is CASSALTGYNEQFF.